Described below is a single TCR beta chain sequence and its context. Its target is unknown. This entry comes from a study of blood T cells in healthy people across ages. Across the whole study: For every two T cells, template switching captured about one barcoded beta molecule. Whole-study results and caveats: Greater diversity and more naive CD4+ cells were seen in long-lived donors than in aged donors.

Primers used in a second PCR of roughly 6 to 11 cycles were a sample-barcoded 5' primer and a J-beta primer mix. The template-switch adaptor, which had 12 random nucleotides, put a tag on each cDNA molecule. TCRdb reprocessed the 5' RACE reads via MiXCR and lists one record per CDR3 protein. The data hold approximately 820,000 distinct CDR3 sequences, with under 45% observed a single time. Every sample gave at least 5 micrograms of total RNA when it was extracted. Germline V gene data show CDR1 as KGHDR and CDR2 as SFDVKD. The V end lost 3 bases, the J end lost 2 bases, and 11 bases lay between the germline ends. The CDR3 runs 15 residues.

The sequence derives from a man in his 60s in good health. The chain employs TRBV24-1 and TRBJ2-3; D is possibly TRBD2 (5 bases). Sequenced sample: blood. CDR3 DNA sequence: TGTGCCACCAGTGATCCGGGGATCGTCACAGATACGCAGTATTTT. Its protein is CATSDPGIVTDTQYF.